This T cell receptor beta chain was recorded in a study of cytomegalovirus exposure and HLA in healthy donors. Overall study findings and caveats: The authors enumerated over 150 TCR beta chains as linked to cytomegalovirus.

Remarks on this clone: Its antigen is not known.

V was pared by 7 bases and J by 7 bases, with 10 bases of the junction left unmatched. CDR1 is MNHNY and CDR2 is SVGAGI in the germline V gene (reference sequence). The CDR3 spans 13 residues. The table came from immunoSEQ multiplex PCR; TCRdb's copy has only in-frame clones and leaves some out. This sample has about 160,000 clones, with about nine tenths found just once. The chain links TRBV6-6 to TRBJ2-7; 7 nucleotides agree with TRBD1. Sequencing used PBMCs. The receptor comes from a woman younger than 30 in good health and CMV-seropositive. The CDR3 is CASTERGLWEQYF. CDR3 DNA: TGTGCCAGCACGGAAAGGGGGCTGTGGGAGCAGTACTTC.